A selection of T cell receptor beta chains follows, all from one sample in a study of blood T cell repertoires in COVID-19. Sequencing used immunoSEQ multiplex PCR; TCRdb keeps in-frame clones, though not all of them. The sample lists 190,000 or so clones; about 87% were seen once. The specimen was peripheral blood. These receptors all stem from a woman younger than 30 who had recovered from COVID-19. The conserved cysteine and the conserved F or W are not part of the CDR3 here.

V: TRBV6-6
CDR3: ASSHNVRDRENEKLF

V: TRBV5-1
CDR3: ASQAGLAVQETQY

V: TRBV7-6
CDR3: ASSLQLAGSHNEQF

V: TRBV5-1
CDR3: ASSFDRAQEQF

V: TRBV9
CDR3: ASSVGTAGENNEQF

V: TRBV18
CDR3: ASSPSWTGSGNTIY

V: TRBV7-2
CDR3: ASSLDGGAYEQY

V: TRBV2
CDR3: ASSVGRGNTEAF

V: TRBV6-5
CDR3: ASIKGTSGKETQY

V: TRBV19
CDR3: ASSPPGQGAPGELF

V: TRBV4-1
CDR3: ASSRGQGGDYGYT

V: TRBV5-5
CDR3: ASSWDPGQGAYEQY

V: TRBV5-4
CDR3: ASSFFSGDYGYT

V: TRBV30
CDR3: AWFTISGVPEAF

V: TRBV5-6
CDR3: ASSFGGSGSPLH

V: TRBV4-2
CDR3: ASSQEGGSSYNEQF

V: TRBV19
CDR3: ASSIAGLNEQF

V: TRBV20-1
CDR3: SARVAREQY

V: TRBV4-2
CDR3: ASSQKMTSGSLSGSTDTQY

V: TRBV2
CDR3: ASSSGTGINQPQH